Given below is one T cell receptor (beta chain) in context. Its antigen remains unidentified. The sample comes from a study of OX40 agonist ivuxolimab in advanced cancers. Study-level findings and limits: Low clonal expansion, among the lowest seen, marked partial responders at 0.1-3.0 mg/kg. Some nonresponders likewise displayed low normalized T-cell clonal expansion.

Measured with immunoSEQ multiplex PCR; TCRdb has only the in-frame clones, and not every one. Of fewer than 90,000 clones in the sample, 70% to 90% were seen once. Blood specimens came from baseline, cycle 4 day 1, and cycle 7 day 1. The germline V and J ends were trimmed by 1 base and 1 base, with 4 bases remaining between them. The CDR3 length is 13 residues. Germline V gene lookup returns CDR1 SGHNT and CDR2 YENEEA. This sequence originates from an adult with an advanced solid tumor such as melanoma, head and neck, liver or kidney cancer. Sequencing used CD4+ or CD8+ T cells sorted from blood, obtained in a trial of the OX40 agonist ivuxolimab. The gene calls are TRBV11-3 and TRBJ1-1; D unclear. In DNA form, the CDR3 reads TGTGCCAGCAGCTTAGCAGAGAACACTGAAGCTTTCTTT. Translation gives CASSLAENTEAFF.